This entry is about one T cell receptor beta chain. TCRdb's table, derived via immunoSEQ multiplex PCR, lists solely in-frame clones and lacks some. The table records under 150,000 clones, about nine tenths of them present only once. Germline V gives CDR1 MNHEY, CDR2 SVGAGI. CDR3 length: 14 amino acids. The ends were cut back, 7 bases at V and 4 bases at J, with 17 bases in the middle. This sample was taken from a study of control samples from healthy donors and cancer patients. What was sequenced was blood. The chain carries TRBV6-5 and TRBJ2-7; tentatively, D is TRBD1 (6 bases). The TCR comes from a young man in good health. CDR3 region: CASTSRRDNYEQYF. The CDR3 DNA sequence: TGTGCCAGCACCTCACGCAGGGACAATTACGAGCAGTACTTC.